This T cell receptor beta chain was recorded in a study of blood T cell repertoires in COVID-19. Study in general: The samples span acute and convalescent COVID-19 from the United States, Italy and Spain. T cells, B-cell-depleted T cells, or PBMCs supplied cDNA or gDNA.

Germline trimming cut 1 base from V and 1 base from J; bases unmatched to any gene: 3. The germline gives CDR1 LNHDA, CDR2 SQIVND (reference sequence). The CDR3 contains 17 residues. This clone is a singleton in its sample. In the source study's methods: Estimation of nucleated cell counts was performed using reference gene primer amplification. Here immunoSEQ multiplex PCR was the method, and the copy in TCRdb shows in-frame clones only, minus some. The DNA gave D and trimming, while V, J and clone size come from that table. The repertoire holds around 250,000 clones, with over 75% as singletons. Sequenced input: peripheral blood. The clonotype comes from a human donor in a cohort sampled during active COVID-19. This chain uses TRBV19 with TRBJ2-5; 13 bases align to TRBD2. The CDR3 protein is CASSIGLAGGFQETQYF. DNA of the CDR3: TGTGCCAGTAGTATAGGACTAGCGGGGGGCTTCCAAGAGACCCAGTACTTC.